Presented here are 25 T cell receptor beta chains from one specimen sequenced in a study of radiotherapy plus CTLA-4 blockade in lung cancer. Sequencing used immunoSEQ multiplex PCR; TCRdb keeps in-frame clones, though not all of them. The data hold nearly 95,000 clones, with around 84% observed a single time. The specimen was peripheral blood, collected from a patient treated with radiotherapy plus ipilimumab. The receptors were sampled from a human donor with non-small cell lung cancer that progressed on radiotherapy plus ipilimumab.

The V and J genes are TRBV27 and TRBJ1-1; 7 nucleotides match TRBD1. Germline-derived CDR1 and CDR2 are MNHEY and SMNVEV (reference sequence). The CDR3 contains 14 residues. V was clipped by 6 bases and J by 0 bases; unmatched bases: 4. The CDR3, as DNA: TGTGCCAGCAGACTGACAGGGTTGAACACTGAAGCTTTCTTT. Translated: CASRLTGLNTEAFF.

The chain couples TRBV28 to TRBJ1-5, with D tentatively TRBD1 (6 bases). Germline CDR1 and CDR2: MDHEN and SYDVKM. The CDR3 extends over 14 amino acids. V was clipped by 11 bases and J by 5 bases, with 19 bases between them. Written as DNA, the CDR3 is TGTGCCTCCCACTTGACAGGACCGCATCAGCCCCAGCATTTT. The encoded protein is CASHLTGPHQPQHF.

This clone showed up just a few times. In DNA form, the CDR3 reads TGTGCCATCAGTGAGTCGGGACAAACTCAGCAGTATTTT. Translating it yields CAISESGQTQQYF. The chain employs TRBV10-3 and TRBJ2-3; D perhaps matches TRBD1 (6 bases). The germline CDR1 and CDR2 sequences are ENHRY and SYGVKD. CDR3 size: 13 residues. Trimming shortened V by 0 bases and J by 11 bases, and 12 bases separated the two germline ends.

The chain has TRBV7-9 and TRBJ2-1; D perhaps matches TRBD2 (5 bases). V lost 8 bases, J lost 9 bases, and 23 bases lay in between. This CDR3 contains 15 residues. Germline CDR1 and CDR2: SEHNR and FQNEAQ (reference sequence). The CDR3 bases are TGTGCCAGCTGTGTCCTGGAGGCCCCCCTAGGTGAGCAGTTCTTC. Protein: CASCVLEAPLGEQFF.

V gene TRBV7-8 combines with J gene TRBJ1-5; 12 bases are a match to TRBD1. CDR1 is SGHVS and CDR2 is FQNEAQ in the germline V gene. Germline trimming cut 1 base from V and 1 base from J; bases unmatched to any gene: 5. The CDR3 sequence is 18 residues long. CDR3 sequence reads: CASSLVGGQGASNQPQHF. The CDR3 nucleotides read TGTGCCAGCAGCTTAGTTGGGGGACAGGGGGCGAGCAATCAGCCCCAGCATTTT.

The J gene is TRBJ1-4, the V gene TRBV4-2; possible D gene TRBD1, 6 bases. Germline V CDR1 and CDR2: LGHNA, YNFKEQ. The CDR3 sequence is 18 residues long. V gave up 5 bases and J gave up 3 bases, with 22 bases separating them. In DNA, the CDR3 is TGTGCCAGCAGCTTAATTCCGCGGGGACAAAATGCTAATGAAAAACTGTTTTTT. Protein sequence: CASSLIPRGQNANEKLFF.

Comments on this clone: A read error may produce the germline difference seen at one junction end. The J gene is TRBJ2-2, the V gene TRBV7-2; D gene unclear. Germline V gene sequence: CDR1 SGHTA, CDR2 FQGNSA. The CDR3 sequence is 13 residues long. DNA for the CDR3: TGTGCCAGCAGCTTAGGGCCCACCCGGGAGCTGTTTTTT. It translates to CASSLGPTRELFF.

This rearrangement joins TRBV19 to TRBJ1-1, with D uncertain. The CDR3 has 11 amino acids. V lost 6 bases and J lost 4, with 6 bases in between. Germline assignment: CDR1 LNHDA and CDR2 SQIVND (reference sequence). The CDR3 region is CASSRLTEAFF. The CDR3 bases are TGTGCCAGTAGCAGGCTCACTGAAGCTTTCTTT.

This chain links TRBV28 with TRBJ1-1, with 9 nucleotides matching TRBD1. The length of the CDR3 is 15 residues. V shed 1 base and J 1 base; nucleotides not matched to a gene: 1. In germline, CDR1 is MDHEN, CDR2 SYDVKM. In DNA form, the CDR3 reads TGTGCCAGCAGTTTATCGGGACAGGGGAACACTGAAGCTTTCTTT. Protein: CASSLSGQGNTEAFF.

By share of the sample, this clone is medium-sized. The chain uses TRBV28 and TRBJ2-3; D is unclear. This CDR3 has 12 amino acids. Looked up from germline, CDR1 is MDHEN and CDR2 is SYDVKM. V lost 4 bases and J lost 4, with 6 bases in between. In nucleotides, the CDR3 is TGTGCCAGCAGTTCCAGCTCAGATACGCAGTATTTT. Protein product: CASSSSSDTQYF.

This rearrangement joins TRBV28 to TRBJ1-2; 7 nucleotides agree with TRBD1. The CDR3 consists of 11 residues. The V gene end was trimmed by 10 bases and the J gene end by 8 bases; junction bases not matched to a gene: 7. Germline lookup yields CDR1 MDHEN and CDR2 SYDVKM. The CDR3, as DNA: TGTGCCATCCCCGGGACAGACGGCTACACCTTC. This translates into CAIPGTDGYTF.

The CDR3 sequence: CASSENNEQFF. Here the CDR3 DNA reads TGCGCCAGCAGTGAAAACAATGAGCAGTTCTTC. The chain employs TRBV10-1 and TRBJ2-1; D call uncertain. In germline, CDR1 is WNHNN, CDR2 SYGVQD (reference sequence). The CDR3 is made up of 11 amino acids. With 3 bases removed from V and 5 bases from J, the gap between germline ends came to 2 bases.

J is TRBJ2-5 and V is TRBV28; D is unclear. V was pared by 6 bases and J by 4 bases, with 18 bases between. The germline CDR1 and CDR2 sequences are MDHEN and SYDVKM. CDR3 length equals 15 residues. The CDR3 DNA reads as TGTGCCAGCAGCTCAGTCGGGCCAGGTCGAGAGACCCAGTACTTC. This translates into CASSSVGPGRETQYF.

This clone came up a few times. The chain employs TRBV28 and TRBJ2-5; 10 bases match TRBD1. The CDR3 contains 15 residues. CDR1 and CDR2 (germline): MDHEN, SYDVKM. The J segment lost 2 bases and the V segment lost 5 bases, leaving 5 bases of the junction unmatched. CDR3 residues: CASSAGQGIQETQYF. The DNA of the CDR3 is TGTGCCAGCAGTGCGGGACAGGGGATACAAGAGACCCAGTACTTC.

V usage is TRBV5-1 and J usage is TRBJ2-5, with a weak D call TRBD1 (5 bases). The germline gives CDR1 SGHRS, CDR2 YFSETQ. The CDR3 sequence is 13 residues long. Trimming took off 4 bases at V and 2 bases at J, with 9 bases between the two ends. In DNA form, the CDR3 reads TGCGCCAGCAGCAAACAGGATCAAGAGACCCAGTACTTC. It yields the protein CASSKQDQETQYF.

The genes are TRBV5-4 and TRBJ1-1, with D tentatively TRBD1 (6 bases). The length of the CDR3 is 14 residues. Between the trimmed V and J ends, which lost 7 bases and 7 bases, there was a span of 20 bases. The V gene's germline CDR1 is SGHNT and CDR2 YYREEE (reference sequence). The CDR3 DNA follows: TGTGCCAGCCAACGCGGGGGGGCGGAACTTGAAGCTTTCTTT. It specifies CASQRGGAELEAFF. Full variable domain (rest looked up from reference TRBV5-4 and TRBJ1-1): ETGVTQSPTHLIKTRGQQVTLRCSSQSGHNTVSWYQQALGQGPQFIFQYYREEENGRGNFPPRFSGLQFPNYSSELNVNALELDDSALYLCASQRGGAELEAFFGQGTRLTVV.

This clone has more than one count but fewer than ten. This chain uses TRBV6-6 with TRBJ2-1; perhaps D is TRBD1 or TRBD2 (5 bases each). This CDR3 is 15 amino acids long. V lost 4 bases, J lost 6 bases, and 16 bases lay in between. Germline assignment: CDR1 MNHNY and CDR2 SVGAGI (reference sequence). This CDR3 reads CASSLGDPYSNEQFF. For the CDR3, the DNA is TGTGCCAGCAGTTTGGGGGACCCGTACTCCAATGAGCAGTTCTTC.

The count of this clone is one. The chain is built from TRBV4-2 and TRBJ2-7, with D perhaps TRBD2 (5 bases). The germline gives CDR1 LGHNA, CDR2 YNFKEQ. The CDR3 sequence is 13 residues long. V shed 1 base and J shed 5 bases, with 9 bases lying between them. CDR3 nucleotides: TGTGCCAGCAGCCAAGGGAGGAACGACGAGCAGTACGTC. Its translation: CASSQGRNDEQYV.

This sequence joins TRBV13 and TRBJ2-7; D is ambiguous. The CDR3 covers 12 residues. The germline V and J ends were trimmed by 1 base and 7 bases, with 8 bases remaining between them. Germline assignment: CDR1 PRHDT and CDR2 FYEKMQ (reference sequence). The CDR3 coding sequence is TGTGCCAGCAGCTTAGTCTTGGGGGAGCAGTACGTC. It yields the protein CASSLVLGEQYV.

Notes on this clone: The junction departs from the called germline gene at one end, perhaps through a read error. The CDR3 sequence: CASSPGQDNHPQHF. The CDR3 DNA reads TGTGCCAGCTCACCCGGACAGGACAATCATCCCCAGCATTTT. V is TRBV18 and J is TRBJ1-5; 7 nucleotides match TRBD1. Looked up from germline, CDR1 is KGHSH and CDR2 is LQKENI. CDR3 size: 14 residues.

The CDR3 DNA reads TGCAGCGTTCCCTGGGGGGCCACAGATACGCAGTATTTT. Encoded protein: CSVPWGATDTQYF. The J gene is TRBJ2-3, the V gene TRBV29-1, with D perhaps given as TRBD1 or TRBD2 (6 bases each). The V gene's germline CDR1 is SQVTM and CDR2 ANQGSEA. This CDR3 contains 13 residues. V lost 5 bases and J 2 bases, leaving 11 bases between the germline ends.

This clone was observed a single time. The chain recombines TRBV7-8 with TRBJ2-2; TRBD2 aligns across 8 bases. V was clipped by 1 base and J by 6 bases; unmatched bases: 1. Germline V gene lookup returns CDR1 SGHVS and CDR2 FQNEAQ. The CDR3 loop spans 14 amino acids. CDR3 residues: CASSLELAAGELFF. CDR3 in DNA: TGTGCCAGCAGCTTAGAACTAGCGGCCGGGGAGCTGTTTTTT.

Only one count was recorded for this clone. The gene calls are TRBV6-5 and TRBJ1-2; possible D gene TRBD1, 5 bases. Per germline, CDR1 MNHEY and CDR2 SVGAGI. CDR3 length: 13 residues. V lost 6 bases to trimming and J lost 6 bases, with 14 bases between them. The DNA of the CDR3 is TGTGCCAGCAGAGGGACCGACCGAAATGGCTACACCTTC. This translates into CASRGTDRNGYTF.

The chain employs TRBV4-1 and TRBJ1-5; D is unclear. Deletions cut 2 bases from V and 2 bases from J, with 13 bases between. CDR1 is MGHRA, CDR2 YSYEKL, per germline. The CDR3 length is 16 residues. The CDR3 loop reads CASSQQGGRGNQPQHF. In DNA form, the CDR3 reads TGCGCCAGCAGCCAACAAGGAGGGCGGGGCAATCAGCCCCAGCATTTT.

This chain links TRBV5-1 with TRBJ2-5; possible D gene TRBD1, 5 bases. The germline V and J ends were trimmed by 1 base and 4 bases, with 11 bases remaining between them. The CDR3 length is 14 residues. CDR1 is SGHRS and CDR2 is YFSETQ in the germline V gene. The CDR3 loop is CASSLQGQTETQYF. CDR3 bases: TGCGCCAGCAGCTTGCAGGGCCAGACAGAGACCCAGTACTTC.